This paragraph reports one T cell receptor (beta chain). The V and J ends lost 0 bases and 4 bases respectively, with 7 bases between them. Germline V gene data show CDR1 as SGHRS and CDR2 as YFSETQ. This CDR3 comprises 13 residues. This sample was included in a study of blood T cell repertoires in COVID-19. Background on the study: Acute and convalescent COVID-19 samples came from the United States, Italy and Spain. The cDNA or gDNA used as material had been derived from T cells, B-cell-depleted T cells, or PBMCs.

The authors' processing: Nucleated cell number was recorded as an estimate derived from reference gene primer amplification. Assay: immunoSEQ multiplex PCR; the TCRdb copy retains only in-frame clones and omits some. V, J and clone size are taken as reported in that table, and D and trimming were inferred from the DNA itself. The sample contains approximately 210,000 clones, about nine tenths of which appear only once. V and J are TRBV5-1 and TRBJ2-5, with D hard to call. Source material: peripheral blood. The TCR sequence derives from a woman between 35 and 50 years old with acute or convalescent COVID-19. The CDR3 loop is CASSLGQAETQYF. CDR3 in DNA: TGCGCCAGCAGCTTGGGCCAGGCAGAGACCCAGTACTTC.